This is a list of T cell receptor beta chains from one sample in a study of T cells in tuberculosis. The repertoire was sequenced with immunoSEQ multiplex PCR; TCRdb's copy has only in-frame clones and lacks some. The table has about 59,000 clones, about 76% seen once. Source material: CD1b-GMM tetramer-negative cells sorted from PBMCs. Receptors originate from an adult woman with latent tuberculosis. Each CDR3 is given with its conserved first and last residue. The D gene is left open where the match is weak. The size of a clone is reported for some rows only, either as once, few or many, or as a class for expanded clones.

TRBJ2-1 NA NA TRBV7-9 TGTGCCAGCAGCTTAACTAGCTCGGATGAGCAGTTCTTC CASSLTSSDEQFF
TRBJ2-1 NA NA TRBV9 TGTGCCAGCAGCGCGAGGGCGGGACAGACTCTCTACAATGAGCAGTTCTTC CASSARAGQTLYNEQFF
TRBJ2-3 NA NA TRBV2 TGTGCCAGCACTGTCTGGGGGCGGGTAGATACGCAGTATTTT CASTVWGRVDTQYF
TRBJ2-5 TRBD1 NA TRBV30 TGTGCCTCGGGACAGGGGTCAGGGAAGACCCAGTACTTC CASGQGSGKTQYF
TRBJ1-3 NA NA TRBV6-5 TGTGCCAGCAGCTTGGCTCACAGCTCTGGAAACACCATATATTTT CASSLAHSSGNTIYF
TRBJ1-5 NA NA TRBV10-3 TGTGCCATCAGTGAGGCGAGAGGGGGGGCAGGACAGCCCCAGCATTTT CAISEARGGAGQPQHF
TRBJ2-7 TRBD2 NA TRBV7-2 TGTGCCAGCAGGGCTCGTCGTATGGGGGGGAGCTACGAGCAGTACTTC CASRARRMGGSYEQYF
TRBJ1-2 NA NA TRBV9 TGTGCCAGCAGCGTAGGCGGGGCTAACTATGGCTACACCTTC CASSVGGANYGYTF
TRBJ2-2 NA once TRBV27 TGTGCCAGCAGTCTGTCCACCGGGGAGCTGTTTTTT CASSLSTGELFF
TRBJ1-1 NA NA TRBV2 TGTGCCAGCAGTGGGGGGGTCGTTCGAACGACTGAAGCTTTCTTT CASSGGVVRTTEAFF
TRBJ2-7 TRBD1 NA TRBV4-1 TGCGCCAGCAGCCAAGAAGGTCCGGGACAGTTCTTCTACGAGCAGTACTTC CASSQEGPGQFFYEQYF
TRBJ2-1 NA once TRBV28 TGTGCCAGCAGTTCCGATGAGCAGGGAAACAAAAATGAGCAGTTCTTC CASSSDEQGNKNEQFF
TRBJ1-1 TRBD1 NA TRBV19 TGTGCCAGTAGTGGGACAGGGGGCCGCACTGAAGCTTTCTTT CASSGTGGRTEAFF
TRBJ2-1 TRBD2 NA TRBV7-8 TGTGCCAGCGGCCAGCGGGGGCAGTTCTTC CASGQRGQFF
TRBJ1-2 TRBD1 NA TRBV2 TGTGCCGGGTCCCGGGACAGGGGTGGCTACACCTTC CAGSRDRGGYTF
TRBJ2-2 NA once TRBV7-7 TGTGCCAGCAGCTTAGGCACAGGCGATAACACCGGGGAGCTGTTTTTT CASSLGTGDNTGELFF
TRBJ1-2 NA few TRBV7-9 TGTGCCAGCAGGGGCCGGAACTATGGCTACACCTTC CASRGRNYGYTF
TRBJ2-2 NA NA TRBV14 TGTGCCAGCAGCCAAGGTCACTCGTTCGGGGAGCTGTTTTTT CASSQGHSFGELFF
TRBJ1-3 NA NA TRBV27 TGTGCCAGCAGGGGGTTCGGACAAGGCTCTGGAAACACCATATATTTT CASRGFGQGSGNTIYF
TRBJ2-5 NA few TRBV4-1 TGCGCCAGCAGCCAAGATTTGAGTCTGGAGACCCAGTACTTC CASSQDLSLETQYF